The 17 T cell receptor beta chains in this list originate from one sample, sequenced in a study of blood T cell repertoires in COVID-19. TCRdb's copy holds only in-frame clones and misses some; the assay was immunoSEQ multiplex PCR. Here the sample spans about 230,000 clones, around 80% being singletons. Material: peripheral blood. The source of these receptors is a middle-aged man with acute or convalescent COVID-19.

The DNA for the CDR3 is TGTGCCTGGAGTCCCAGGGTTGAGACTGAAGCTTTCTTT. It is translated as CAWSPRVETEAFF. The genes are TRBV30 and TRBJ1-1; D possibly corresponds to TRBD1 (5 bases). V was cut by 2 bases and J by 5 bases, with 12 bases left in between. Germline V lookup: CDR1 GTSNPN, CDR2 SVGIG (reference sequence). There are 13 residues in the CDR3.

This chain connects TRBV10-3 to TRBJ2-2; no firm D call. The CDR3 length is 13 residues. Germline V gives CDR1 ENHRY, CDR2 SYGVKD. Trimming removed 4 bases from V and 1 base from J, with 4 bases in between. CDR3 loop: CAISGQNTGELFF. CDR3 bases: TGTGCCATCAGTGGACAGAACACCGGGGAGCTGTTTTTT.

The chain recombines TRBV10-3 with TRBJ1-5; 8 bases map to TRBD1. The germline V gene encodes CDR1 ENHRY and CDR2 SYGVKD. This CDR3 is built from 13 residues. J gave up 10 bases and V 8 bases, and 10 bases lay outside the gene matches. The CDR3 nucleotides read TGTGCCATCGGAGGACAGGGAATAGATCCCCAGCATTTT. It yields the protein CAIGGQGIDPQHF.

The CDR3 DNA reads TGTGCCAGCAGTTACTCGGGGACAGGGGTGAACACCATATATTTT. Translation: CASSYSGTGVNTIYF. The chain recombines TRBV6-5 with TRBJ1-3, with 10 positions matching TRBD1. Germline trimming cut 0 bases from V and 7 bases from J; bases unmatched to any gene: 3. CDR3 length: 15 amino acids. Germline V gene sequence: CDR1 MNHEY, CDR2 SVGAGI.

The chain joins TRBV29-1 to TRBJ2-3, with TRBD2 identical over 9 bases. This CDR3 spans 14 amino acids. The germline CDR1 and CDR2 sequences are SQVTM and ANQGSEA. V lost 7 bases, J lost 6 bases, and 11 bases stayed unmatched. In DNA, the CDR3 is TGCAGCGCTGGTCTAGGGACTAGCCTTGATACGCAGTATTTT. Its translation: CSAGLGTSLDTQYF.

This rearrangement joins TRBV5-1 to TRBJ1-6, with TRBD1 matching over 7 bases. J lost 7 bases, V lost 4 bases, and 17 bases had no gene match. The CDR3 sequence is 18 residues long. The germline V gene encodes CDR1 SGHRS and CDR2 YFSETQ. The CDR3 sequence: CASSQVPSTGTANSPLHF. The CDR3 DNA follows: TGCGCCAGCAGCCAAGTCCCCTCAACCGGGACAGCAAATTCACCCCTCCACTTT.

V and J are TRBV7-9 and TRBJ1-1; 7 bases line up with TRBD1. Germline V gene sequence: CDR1 SEHNR, CDR2 FQNEAQ (reference sequence). This CDR3 region has 15 residues. The trim removed 5 bases at V and 3 bases at J, leaving 9 bases unmatched. The CDR3 sequence is CASSTGTARDTEAFF. As DNA, the CDR3 is TGTGCCAGCAGCACCGGGACAGCTCGTGACACTGAAGCTTTCTTT.

CDR3 amino acids: CASTPESTINYGYTF. The CDR3 bases are TGTGCCAGCACCCCCGAGAGCACGATTAACTATGGCTACACCTTC. This chain links TRBV7-2 with TRBJ1-2; D gene uncertain. Trimming shortened V by 7 bases and J by 1 base, and 16 bases separated the two germline ends. This CDR3 region has 15 residues. From germline, CDR1 is SGHTA and CDR2 FQGNSA.

This chain uses TRBV10-1 with TRBJ2-7; 7 positions match TRBD2. The CDR3 covers 15 residues. From germline, CDR1 is WNHNN and CDR2 SYGVQD (reference sequence). The trim removed 6 bases at V and 3 bases at J, leaving 11 bases unmatched. This CDR3 is CASSPDGTTIYEQYF. The CDR3 bases are TGCGCCAGCAGCCCCGATGGGACTACTATCTACGAGCAGTACTTC.

This clone was seen only once. The rearrangement uses TRBV19 and TRBJ1-3; 10 bases map to TRBD1. The V gene end was trimmed by 4 bases and the J gene end by 1 base; junction bases not matched to a gene: 4. Germline V lookup: CDR1 LNHDA, CDR2 SQIVND (reference sequence). The CDR3 loop spans 16 amino acids. The CDR3 DNA reads TGTGCCAGTAGTAGCTGGGACAGGGGTTCTGGAAACACCATATATTTT. Translating it yields CASSSWDRGSGNTIYF. The entire variable domain, with the rest obtained from reference TRBV19 and TRBJ1-3, is as follows: DGGITQSPKYLFRKEGQNVTLSCEQNLNHDAMYWYRQDPGQGLRLIYYSQIVNDFQKGDIAEGYSVSREKKESFPLTVTSAQKNPTAFYLCASSSWDRGSGNTIYFGEGSWLTVV.

The genes are TRBV3-1 (or the pseudogene TRBV3-2) and TRBJ1-1; no definite D call. The CDR3 spans 13 residues. V was cut by 1 base and J by 4 bases, with 7 bases left in between. Germline lookup yields CDR1 LGHDT and CDR2 YNNKEL (reference sequence). The CDR3 DNA follows: TGTGCCAGCAGCCAAGGAGGCGTCACTGAAGCTTTCTTT. Protein sequence: CASSQGGVTEAFF.

V and J are TRBV2 and TRBJ2-1; TRBD1 might be the D (5 bases). Germline-derived CDR1 and CDR2 are SNHLY and FYNNEI. CDR3 length equals 13 residues. The V gene lost 7 bases and the J gene lost 8 bases, with 15 bases spanning the gap. CDR3 nucleotide sequence: TGTGCCAGCACCTCGGGCCAGGGCTATGAGCAGTTCTTC. Protein product: CASTSGQGYEQFF. Using reference TRBV2 and TRBJ2-1 for the parts outside the CDR3, the full variable domain is EPEVTQTPSHQVTQMGQEVILRCVPISNHLYFYWYRQILGQKVEFLVSFYNNEISEKSEIFDDQFSVERPDGSNFTLKIRSTKLEDSAMYFCASTSGQGYEQFFGPGTRLTVL.

This chain links TRBV6-5 with TRBJ1-1; TRBD1 is a possible D gene (6 bases). Germline V gene sequence: CDR1 MNHEY, CDR2 SVGAGI. Trimming stripped 2 bases from V and 4 bases from J, with 17 bases between. The CDR3 length is 16 residues. CDR3 in DNA: TGTGCCAGCAGTTACGCTATACAGGGTTGGGGCACTGAAGCTTTCTTT. Protein sequence: CASSYAIQGWGTEAFF.

A single count supports this clone. The rearrangement links TRBV28 to TRBJ2-1; perhaps TRBD2 as D (5 bases). The V end lost 4 bases, the J end lost 10 bases, and 11 bases lay between the germline ends. Germline V lookup: CDR1 MDHEN, CDR2 SYDVKM. The CDR3 sequence is 12 residues long. The CDR3 spells CASSSRGREQFF. CDR3 in DNA: TGTGCCAGCAGTTCCCGGGGTAGGGAGCAGTTCTTC.

The chain couples TRBV5-1 to TRBJ2-1; a possible D gene is TRBD2 (5 bases). V was shortened by 2 bases and J by 7 bases, with 10 bases between the two germline ends. The CDR3 is made up of 13 amino acids. The germline CDR1 and CDR2 sequences are SGHRS and YFSETQ. The DNA of the CDR3 is TGCGCCAGCAGCTTATACGGGGTGAATGAGCAGTTCTTC. Its protein is CASSLYGVNEQFF. Complete variable domain (other parts from reference TRBV5-1 and TRBJ2-1): KAGVTQTPRYLIKTRGQQVTLSCSPISGHRSVSWYQQTPGQGLQFLFEYFSETQRNKGNFPGRFSGRQFSNSRSEMNVSTLELGDSALYLCASSLYGVNEQFFGPGTRLTVL.

CDR3 sequence (DNA): TGTGCCAGCAGTTACCGGGCGGGAGGCAGGGATGGCTACACCTTC. Its translation is CASSYRAGGRDGYTF. The chain combines TRBV6-5 with TRBJ1-2; the D gene is possibly TRBD1 (5 bases). The V gene's germline CDR1 is MNHEY and CDR2 SVGAGI. V was shortened by 2 bases and J by 6 bases, with 16 bases between the two germline ends. This CDR3 contains 15 residues.

V gene TRBV5-1 combines with J gene TRBJ2-5; TRBD1 matches 9 bases. The CDR3 spans 13 residues. The germline V gene has CDR1 SGHRS and CDR2 YFSETQ. After removal of 4 bases from V and 5 bases from J, the junction contained 3 bases not matched to a gene. CDR3 amino acids: CASSGTGSETQYF. In nucleotides, the CDR3 is TGCGCCAGCAGCGGGACAGGGTCGGAGACCCAGTACTTC.